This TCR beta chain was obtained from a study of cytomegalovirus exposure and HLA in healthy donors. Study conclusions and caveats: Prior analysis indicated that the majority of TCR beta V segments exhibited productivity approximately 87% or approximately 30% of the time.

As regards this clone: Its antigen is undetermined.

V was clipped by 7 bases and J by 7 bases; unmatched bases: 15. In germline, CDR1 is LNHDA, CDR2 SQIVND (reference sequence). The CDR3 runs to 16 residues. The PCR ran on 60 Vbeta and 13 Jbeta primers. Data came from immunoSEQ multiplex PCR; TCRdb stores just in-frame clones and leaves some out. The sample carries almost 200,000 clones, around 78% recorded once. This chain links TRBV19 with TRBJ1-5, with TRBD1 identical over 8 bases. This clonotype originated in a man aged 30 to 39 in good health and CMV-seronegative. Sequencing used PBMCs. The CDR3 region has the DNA TGTGCCAGTAACCCTTCGGGGACAGGAGTAGGACAGCCCCAGCATTTT. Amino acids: CASNPSGTGVGQPQHF.